Sequencing of this T cell receptor (beta chain) was carried out in a study of T cell repertoires and HLA-DP antigens. Findings of the study overall: Sorted CD137+ clonality was about 0.4 for both alloantigens, versus about 0.039 pre-culture.

This CDR3 has 15 residues. V gave up 5 bases and J gave up 2 bases; unmatched junction bases: 8. From germline, CDR1 is MNHEY and CDR2 SVGAGI. Regarding this clone: Its specificity is not known.

Here immunoSEQ multiplex PCR was the method, and the copy in TCRdb shows in-frame clones only, minus some. The sample contains about 89,000 clones, approximately 89% of which appear only once. The chain is built from TRBV6-5 and TRBJ1-1; 7 nucleotides line up with TRBD1. Sequences were obtained from CD4+ T cells from PBMCs. This receptor was identified in a man aged 50-60 years in good health and CMV-seronegative. The CDR3 loop is CASSPTGFSNTEAFF. For the CDR3, the DNA is TGTGCCAGCAGTCCGACAGGGTTTAGCAACACTGAAGCTTTCTTT.